This entry lists 20 T cell receptor beta chains sequenced from one sample in a study of T cell responses to AZD1222 COVID-19 vaccine. Profiling relied on immunoSEQ multiplex PCR, and the TCRdb table lists in-frame clones only, not all of them. The sample has some 160,000 clones; less than 95% are singletons. Sample: peripheral blood, taken on day 0 of AZD1222 vaccination. The receptors here all came from an adult in good health.

V usage is TRBV12-3 or TRBV12-4 and J usage is TRBJ2-7; D gene ambiguous. V gave up 3 bases and J gave up 8 bases, with 8 bases separating them. This CDR3 contains 11 residues. In nucleotides, the CDR3 is TGTGCCAGCAGTTTTCTAGGGCAGCAGTACTTC. It specifies CASSFLGQQYF.

Written as DNA, the CDR3 is TGTGCCAGCAGTTTAAGGAGGGACATTTACAATGAGCAGTTCTTC. Its translation is CASSLRRDIYNEQFF. The rearrangement joins TRBV28 to TRBJ2-1, with D tentatively TRBD1 or TRBD2 (6 bases each). This CDR3 is built from 15 residues. The V and J ends lost 2 bases and 4 bases respectively, with 12 bases between them. Germline V gives CDR1 MDHEN, CDR2 SYDVKM.

The chain uses TRBV10-3 and TRBJ2-4; 13 nucleotides match TRBD2. The J segment lost 1 base and the V segment lost 5 bases, leaving 8 bases of the junction unmatched. Per the germline V gene, CDR1 is ENHRY and CDR2 is SYGVKD. This CDR3 comprises 18 residues. The CDR3 coding sequence is TGTGCCATCAGTAGCGGGACTAGCGGGAATGTTGCCAAAAACATTCAGTACTTC. Protein: CAISSGTSGNVAKNIQYF.

This clone was detected only a few times. The chain joins TRBV7-3 to TRBJ2-2; D not resolved. CDR3 size: 15 residues. Germline values: CDR1 SGHTA, CDR2 FQGTGA. V lost 2 bases and J 2 bases, leaving 9 bases between the germline ends. This chain's CDR3 is CASSLAGPNTGELFF. Written as DNA, the CDR3 is TGTGCCAGCAGCTTAGCTGGCCCAAACACCGGGGAGCTGTTTTTT.

The rearrangement links TRBV20-1 to TRBJ1-1; weak D call: TRBD1 (5 bases). The CDR3 has 15 residues. Germline CDR1 and CDR2: DFQATT and SNEGSKA (reference sequence). Trimming shortened V by 3 bases and J by 4 bases, and 18 bases separated the two germline ends. For the CDR3, the DNA is TGCAGTGCTAGTATCAGCGGGGCCTCGCCCACTGAAGCTTTCTTT. Amino acid sequence: CSASISGASPTEAFF.

This clone was seen a single time. J is TRBJ2-7 and V is TRBV20-1; D unclear. Germline V gene sequence: CDR1 DFQATT, CDR2 SNEGSKA (reference sequence). This CDR3 is 11 amino acids long. V lost 3 bases and J lost 5, with 8 bases in between. CDR3 nucleotide sequence: TGCAGTGCTAGCGAATACGACGAGCAGTACTTC. It encodes CSASEYDEQYF.

V usage is TRBV4-3 and J usage is TRBJ2-1; D unresolved. CDR3 length: 11 amino acids. Germline-derived CDR1 and CDR2 are LGHNA and YSLEER. V dropped 3 bases and J dropped 6 bases, with 3 bases sitting between them. As DNA, the CDR3 is TGCGCCAGCAGCCAGGCCAATGAGCAGTTCTTC. Amino acids: CASSQANEQFF.

This chain links TRBV4-3 with TRBJ1-5; D is unresolved. V dropped 0 bases and J dropped 0 bases, with 9 bases sitting between them. The V gene's germline CDR1 is LGHNA and CDR2 YSLEER. This CDR3 spans 16 amino acids. The CDR3 DNA is TGCGCCAGCAGCCAAGATAGCGGTTATAGCAATCAGCCCCAGCATTTT. This codes for CASSQDSGYSNQPQHF.

The J gene is TRBJ2-5, the V gene TRBV10-3, with 9 bases identical to TRBD2. The CDR3 is 15 amino acids. Germline CDR1 ENHRY, CDR2 SYGVKD. The J segment lost 5 bases and the V segment lost 8 bases, leaving 12 bases of the junction unmatched. The CDR3 loop reads CAIALTSGGGETQYF. The CDR3 DNA reads TGTGCCATCGCCTTGACTAGCGGAGGAGGGGAGACCCAGTACTTC.

This clone has just a few counts. This rearrangement joins TRBV2 to TRBJ2-5, with 7 bases that match TRBD2. After removal of 4 bases from V and 6 bases from J, the junction contained 5 bases not matched to a gene. The CDR3 extends over 13 amino acids. From germline, CDR1 is SNHLY and CDR2 FYNNEI. In DNA form, the CDR3 reads TGTGCCAGCAGTGCTAGCGGCAGTCAGACCCAGTACTTC. Its translation: CASSASGSQTQYF.

This chain connects TRBV10-3 to TRBJ2-2; 11 nucleotides line up with TRBD1. Germline V lookup: CDR1 ENHRY, CDR2 SYGVKD. The V and J ends lost 5 bases and 5 bases, in that order; junction bases with no gene match: 7. CDR3 length equals 16 residues. The CDR3 DNA sequence: TGTGCCATCAGTCCCTCTGGGACAGGGGGGACCGGGGAGCTGTTTTTT. Translation: CAISPSGTGGTGELFF.

This chain joins TRBV7-2 and TRBJ2-7, with D perhaps TRBD1 or TRBD2 (5 bases each). The germline V and J ends were trimmed by 5 bases and 12 bases, with 20 bases remaining between them. This CDR3 has 13 residues. CDR1 is SGHTA and CDR2 is FQGNSA in the germline V gene. The DNA of the CDR3 is TGTGCCAGCAGCCTTAAAATCGGGGACCTGGCGTACTTC. It yields the protein CASSLKIGDLAYF.

This chain joins TRBV27 and TRBJ1-1; weak D call: TRBD1 (6 bases). The V gene lost 5 bases and the J gene lost 5 bases, with 15 bases spanning the gap. The CDR3 consists of 14 residues. The germline gives CDR1 MNHEY, CDR2 SMNVEV (reference sequence). The CDR3 reads CASSPFGGQTEAFF. The CDR3 nucleotides read TGTGCCAGCAGTCCCTTTGGGGGGCAGACTGAAGCTTTCTTT.

This CDR3 reads CASSFNSLNSNQPQHF. In DNA form, the CDR3 reads TGTGCCAGCAGTTTTAATTCGCTCAATAGCAATCAGCCCCAGCATTTT. V and J are TRBV27 and TRBJ1-5; D is unresolved. The CDR3 totals 16 residues. V shed 3 bases and J shed 0 bases, with 12 bases lying between them. Germline V gene lookup returns CDR1 MNHEY and CDR2 SMNVEV (reference sequence).

The chain combines TRBV7-8 with TRBJ1-1; D is ambiguous. The CDR3 is 14 residues long. CDR1 is SGHVS and CDR2 is FQNEAQ in the germline V gene. Deletions cut 2 bases from V and 5 bases from J, with 12 bases between. The CDR3 loop is CASSLRRESTEAFF. DNA for the CDR3: TGTGCCAGCAGCTTACGAAGGGAATCGACTGAAGCTTTCTTT. Complete variable domain (other parts from reference TRBV7-8 and TRBJ1-1): GAGVSQSPRYKVAKRGQDVALRCDPISGHVSLFWYQQALGQGPEFLTYFQNEAQLDKSGLPSDRFFAERPEGSVSTLKIQRTQQEDSAVYLCASSLRRESTEAFFGQGTRLTVV.

Regarding this clone: The sample contains more than one DNA sequence encoding this CDR3. The V call is TRBV18, the J call TRBJ2-2; D is uncertain. Germline loops: CDR1 KGHSH, CDR2 LQKENI. Trimming took 5 bases from V and 5 from J, leaving 9 bases between them. The CDR3 extends over 13 amino acids. The CDR3 coding sequence is TGTGCCAGCTCATCGGCACGAACCGGGGAGCTGTTTTTT. Protein: CASSSARTGELFF.

The chain has TRBV10-3 and TRBJ1-3; D ambiguous. There are 14 residues in the CDR3. Germline loops: CDR1 ENHRY, CDR2 SYGVKD. Trimming cost V 8 bases and J 4 bases, with 15 bases left between them. The CDR3 sequence: CAIGERQRGNTIYF. The CDR3 bases are TGTGCCATCGGGGAACGACAACGGGGAAACACCATATATTTT.

The CDR3 sequence is CASSLDAGAGTYEQYF. CDR3 nucleotide sequence: TGTGCCAGCAGCTTAGATGCAGGAGCAGGGACTTACGAGCAGTACTTC. The chain links TRBV7-2 to TRBJ2-7, with D tentatively TRBD2 (6 bases). The CDR3 loop spans 16 amino acids. V lost 1 base, J lost 4 bases, and 17 bases lay in between. The germline CDR1 and CDR2 sequences are SGHTA and FQGNSA. The complete variable domain, with remaining parts taken from reference TRBV7-2 and TRBJ2-7, reads GAGVSQSPSNKVTEKGKDVELRCDPISGHTALYWYRQSLGQGLEFLIYFQGNSAPDKSGLPSDRFSAERTGGSVSTLTIQRTQQEDSAVYLCASSLDAGAGTYEQYFGPGTRLTVT.

The chain has TRBV27 and TRBJ1-2; the match to TRBD1 covers 7 bases. Germline values: CDR1 MNHEY, CDR2 SMNVEV (reference sequence). Trimming cost V 4 bases and J 4 bases; bases outside gene matches: 6. There are 14 residues in the CDR3. Here the CDR3 reads CASSSIRGGYGYTF. The CDR3 DNA reads as TGTGCCAGCAGTTCTATCAGGGGGGGCTATGGCTACACCTTC.

This chain joins TRBV30 and TRBJ2-7; TRBD2 is a possible D gene (5 bases). CDR1 is GTSNPN, CDR2 SVGIG, per germline (reference sequence). CDR3 length: 14 residues. The V end lost 4 bases, the J end lost 6 bases, and 19 bases lay between the germline ends. The CDR3 protein is CAWTRGSQFSEQYF. The CDR3 nucleotides read TGTGCCTGGACTCGAGGGTCCCAGTTCTCCGAGCAGTACTTC.